Listed below are T cell receptor beta chains from one sample, sequenced in a study of T cell responses to AZD1222 COVID-19 vaccine. TCRdb's copy holds only in-frame clones and misses some; the assay was immunoSEQ multiplex PCR. The table records some 150,000 clones, approximately 95% of them present only once. Source: peripheral blood, taken on day 0 of MenACWY control vaccination. These receptors came from an adult in good health. CDR3s include the opening cysteine and the closing phenylalanine or tryptophan. The D gene is left open where the match is weak. Size tells how often a clone was seen (once, few, many) or the class of an expanded clone, and some rows leave it out.

>TRBJ1-1|-|TRBV7-9|-
CASSLHGREAFF
TGTGCCAGCAGCCTCCACGGTCGCGAAGCTTTCTTT
>TRBJ1-2|-|TRBV5-1|once
CASSLEAGNNYGYTF
TGCGCCAGCAGCTTGGAGGCCGGGAATAACTATGGCTACACCTTC
>TRBJ2-7|-|TRBV2|-
CASSEAYEQYF
TGTGCCAGCAGTGAAGCCTACGAGCAGTACTTC
>TRBJ2-7|TRBD1|TRBV28|-
CASSLLPRTGITYEQYF
TGTGCCAGCAGTTTATTGCCTCGGACAGGGATTACCTACGAGCAGTACTTC
>TRBJ2-2|-|TRBV7-9|-
CASSHSDRHTGELFF
TGTGCCAGCAGCCATTCTGACAGACACACCGGGGAGCTGTTTTTT
>TRBJ1-1|TRBD1|TRBV5-6|-
CASSLGGQGEAFF
TGTGCCAGCAGCTTGGGGGGACAGGGCGAAGCTTTCTTT
>TRBJ1-5|-|TRBV2|-
CASSEGRGNQPQHF
TGTGCCAGCAGTGAGGGTAGGGGAAATCAGCCCCAGCATTTT
>TRBJ1-4|-|TRBV2|-
CASIFSSAVNEKLFF
TGTGCCAGCATCTTTTCCTCCGCCGTTAATGAAAAACTGTTTTTT
>TRBJ1-5|-|TRBV28|-
CASSSVGQPQHF
TGTGCCAGCAGTTCCGTTGGTCAGCCCCAGCATTTT
>TRBJ2-7|TRBD2|TRBV18|-
CASSPLAGEYEQYF
TGTGCCAGCTCCCCACTAGCGGGAGAATACGAGCAGTACTTC
>TRBJ2-7|-|TRBV5-1|-
CASSYKGPAYEQYF
TGCGCCAGCAGCTATAAAGGGCCCGCCTACGAGCAGTACTTC
>TRBJ2-5|TRBD2|TRBV9|-
CASSVVGGETQYF
TGTGCCAGCAGCGTAGTGGGAGGGGAGACCCAGTACTTC
>TRBJ1-4|-|TRBV9|once
CASSDGAPNEKLFF
TGTGCCAGCAGCGACGGCGCACCTAATGAAAAACTGTTTTTT
>TRBJ2-7|TRBD1|TRBV28|-
CASSLRRTGVTYEQYF
TGTGCCAGCAGCCTTAGGAGGACAGGGGTAACCTACGAGCAGTACTTC
>TRBJ1-1|-|TRBV4-3|-
CASSQDRVNTEAFF
TGCGCCAGCAGCCAAGATCGGGTGAACACTGAAGCTTTCTTT
>TRBJ2-3|TRBD2|TRBV3-1/TRBV3-2|-
CASSQAAGGGYDTQYF
TGTGCCAGCAGCCAGGCGGCTGGCGGGGGGTACGATACGCAGTATTTT
>TRBJ1-5|-|TRBV11-2|-
CASSPGLAVQPQHF
TGTGCCAGCAGCCCGGGCTTAGCAGTCCAGCCCCAGCATTTT
>TRBJ2-1|TRBD2|TRBV5-6|-
CASSFGLADLGNEQFF
TGTGCCAGCAGCTTCGGACTAGCGGATCTCGGGAATGAGCAGTTCTTC
>TRBJ2-7|TRBD1|TRBV11-2|-
CASSFWPRGRDYEQYF
TGTGCCAGCAGCTTCTGGCCCAGGGGGCGGGACTACGAGCAGTACTTC
>TRBJ1-1|-|TRBV7-2|-
CASSSTSGRTEAFF
TGTGCCAGCAGCTCTACTAGTGGGAGGACTGAAGCTTTCTTT
>TRBJ2-2|-|TRBV30|-
CARQGRGNTGELFF
TGTGCCCGCCAGGGGAGGGGGAACACCGGGGAGCTGTTTTTT
>TRBJ2-1|-|TRBV6-6|-
CASIGGGEQFF
TGTGCCAGCATTGGTGGGGGTGAGCAGTTCTTC
>TRBJ1-3|-|TRBV4-1|-
CASSQDRALGNTIYF
TGCGCCAGCAGCCAAGATCGGGCTTTAGGAAACACCATATATTTT